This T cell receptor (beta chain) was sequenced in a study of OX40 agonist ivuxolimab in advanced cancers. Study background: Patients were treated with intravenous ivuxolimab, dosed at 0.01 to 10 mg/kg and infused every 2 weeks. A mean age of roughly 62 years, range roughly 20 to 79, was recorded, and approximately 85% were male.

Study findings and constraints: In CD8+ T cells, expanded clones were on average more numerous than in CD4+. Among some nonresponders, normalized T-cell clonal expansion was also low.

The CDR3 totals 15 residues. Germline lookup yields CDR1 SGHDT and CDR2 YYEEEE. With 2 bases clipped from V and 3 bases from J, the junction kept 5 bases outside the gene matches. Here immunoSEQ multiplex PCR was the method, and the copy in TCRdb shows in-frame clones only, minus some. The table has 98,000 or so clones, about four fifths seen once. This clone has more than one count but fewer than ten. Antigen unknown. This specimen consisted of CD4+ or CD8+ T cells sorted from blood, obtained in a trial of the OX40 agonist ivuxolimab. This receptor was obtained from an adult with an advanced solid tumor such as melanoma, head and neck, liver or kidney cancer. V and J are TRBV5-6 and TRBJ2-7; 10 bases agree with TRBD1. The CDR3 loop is CASSFTGTGDYEQYF. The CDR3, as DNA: TGTGCCAGCAGCTTTACCGGGACAGGGGACTACGAGCAGTACTTC. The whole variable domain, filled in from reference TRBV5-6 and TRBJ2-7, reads DAGVTQSPTHLIKTRGQQVTLRCSPKSGHDTVSWYQQALGQGPQFIFQYYEEEERQRGNFPDRFSGHQFPNYSSELNVNALLLGDSALYLCASSFTGTGDYEQYFGPGTRLTVT.